This TCR beta chain stems from a study of cytomegalovirus exposure and HLA in healthy donors. Study-wide results and limits: Looking again later, the authors saw that most CMV-associated TCR beta chains seemed HLA-restricted. A later analysis associated 15,000 or so TCR beta sequences with HLA alleles at a 0.05 false discovery rate.

PCR involved 60 Vbeta and 13 Jbeta primers. TCRdb keeps only in-frame clones here, not all; method: immunoSEQ multiplex PCR. The data show 100,000 to 150,000 clones, roughly 68% seen once. V lost 2 bases, J lost 6 bases, and 19 bases lay in between. The CDR3 consists of 16 residues. Germline-derived CDR1 and CDR2 are SEHNR and FQNEAQ (reference sequence). On this clone: Antigen unknown.

This TCR came from a woman aged 45 to 65 in good health and CMV-seropositive. The chain recombines TRBV7-9 with TRBJ2-5, with D perhaps matching TRBD1 (6 bases). Sequencing was carried out using PBMCs. The CDR3 DNA reads TGTGCCAGCAGCTTATGGGGCAGGGGAAGTGAAAAGACCCAGTACTTC. Translated: CASSLWGRGSEKTQYF.